This T cell receptor (beta chain) was identified during a study of control samples from healthy donors and cancer patients. Profiled with immunoSEQ multiplex PCR; TCRdb holds only in-frame clones, not every one. This sample yields 90,000 or so clones, of which 85% are seen a single time; around 20% belongs to the top ten. This CDR3 is built from 15 residues. Germline V CDR1 and CDR2: KGHSH, LQKENI. Deletions cut 0 bases from V and 0 bases from J, with 8 bases between. Sequenced sample: blood. This chain uses TRBV18 with TRBJ1-1; D gene unclear. The receptor's source is a man aged 25 to 40 in good health. This CDR3 reads CASSPPGGMNTEAFF. Here the CDR3 DNA reads TGTGCCAGCTCACCACCGGGAGGGATGAACACTGAAGCTTTCTTT.